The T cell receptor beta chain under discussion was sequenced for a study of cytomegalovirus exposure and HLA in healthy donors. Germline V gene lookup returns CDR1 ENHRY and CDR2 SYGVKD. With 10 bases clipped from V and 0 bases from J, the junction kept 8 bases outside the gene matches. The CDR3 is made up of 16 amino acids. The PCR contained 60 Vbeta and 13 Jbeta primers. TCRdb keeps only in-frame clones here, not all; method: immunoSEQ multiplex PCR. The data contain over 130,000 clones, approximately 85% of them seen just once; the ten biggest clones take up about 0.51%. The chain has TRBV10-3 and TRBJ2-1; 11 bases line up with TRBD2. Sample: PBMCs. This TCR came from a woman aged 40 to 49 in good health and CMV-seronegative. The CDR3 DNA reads TGTGCCACCGCCGGGACTAGCGGTAGCTCCTACAATGAGCAGTTCTTC. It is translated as CATAGTSGSSYNEQFF.